This record concerns one T cell receptor beta chain sequence. Using immunoSEQ multiplex PCR, the repertoire was profiled, and TCRdb retains in-frame clones only, with some absent. This sample yields about 57,000 clones, of which about 85% are seen a single time; approximately 0.4% belongs to the top ten. The data belong to a study of T cell changes during pregnancy in multiple sclerosis. The CDR3 loop spans 12 amino acids. In germline, CDR1 is SGHNT, CDR2 YENEEA. V was clipped by 1 base and J by 7 bases, with 8 bases between them. The rearrangement uses TRBV11-3 and TRBJ2-7, with unresolved D. The sample consisted of CD4+ T cells from peripheral blood mononuclear cells, taken in the third trimester of pregnancy. The receptor comes from a female donor with multiple sclerosis, enrolled in a pregnancy study. The CDR3 spells CASSLGTWEQYF. Written as DNA, the CDR3 is TGTGCCAGCAGCTTAGGAACTTGGGAGCAGTACTTC.